Following are 29 T cell receptor beta chains from one sample sequenced in a study of blood T cell repertoires in COVID-19. Some clones are missing from TCRdb's copy, which holds only in-frame ones; the method was immunoSEQ multiplex PCR. In the table there are approximately 160,000 clones, less than 90% of which are singletons. Input material: PBMCs or T cells enriched from blood (not recorded which). The receptor source for this set is a woman aged 45-65 years who had recovered from COVID-19.

The chain joins TRBV18 to TRBJ2-1; tentative D call: TRBD2 (5 bases). There are 19 residues in the CDR3. Trimming left V 0 bases short and J 6 bases short, with 24 bases between. In germline, CDR1 is KGHSH, CDR2 LQKENI. In DNA, the CDR3 is TGTGCCAGCTCACCACCGTCAGGCCGTCGACTATCCTCGGGCAATGAGCAGTTCTTC. Translation: CASSPPSGRRLSSGNEQFF.

The CDR3 loop is CASSSERTVYSNQPQHF. CDR3 DNA sequence: TGTGCCAGCAGTTCGGAAAGGACAGTTTATAGCAATCAGCCCCAGCATTTT. The chain employs TRBV28 and TRBJ1-5, with D perhaps TRBD1 (6 bases). Trimming left V 4 bases short and J 0 bases short, with 16 bases between. Germline V gene data show CDR1 as MDHEN and CDR2 as SYDVKM. The CDR3 consists of 17 residues.

The V and J genes are TRBV2 and TRBJ1-4; weak D call: TRBD1 (5 bases). CDR3 length equals 14 residues. Trimming took off 11 bases at V and 3 bases at J, with 16 bases between the two ends. CDR1 is SNHLY and CDR2 is FYNNEI in the germline V gene. Here the CDR3 DNA reads TGTGCCCTTAGTAGCGGGACGCCTAATGAAAAACTGTTTTTT. Its translation is CALSSGTPNEKLFF. The full variable domain, in which reference TRBV2 and TRBJ1-4 provide the parts outside the CDR3, is EPEVTQTPSHQVTQMGQEVILRCVPISNHLYFYWYRQILGQKVEFLVSFYNNEISEKSEIFDDQFSVERPDGSNFTLKIRSTKLEDSAMYFCALSSGTPNEKLFFGSGTQLSVL.

The V and J genes are TRBV9 and TRBJ1-1, with 8 bases matching TRBD1. CDR3 length: 14 residues. V gave up 3 bases and J gave up 6 bases; unmatched junction bases: 7. CDR1 SGDLS and CDR2 YYNGEE come from the germline V gene. CDR3 amino acids: CASSAGTGQAEAFF. The DNA of the CDR3 is TGTGCCAGCAGCGCAGGGACAGGCCAGGCTGAAGCTTTCTTT.

V and J are TRBV19 and TRBJ2-5, with 11 bases that match TRBD2. Germline assignment: CDR1 LNHDA and CDR2 SQIVND (reference sequence). CDR3 length equals 16 residues. The ends lost 3 bases at V and 4 bases at J; junction bases unmatched: 7. The CDR3 here is CASSMRSSGGRETQYF. CDR3 DNA: TGTGCCAGTAGTATGAGGTCTAGCGGGGGGCGAGAGACCCAGTACTTC.

This clone showed up just a few times. The chain has TRBV2 and TRBJ1-2, with D hard to call. There are 13 residues in the CDR3. Trimming shortened V by 1 base and J by 7 bases, and 10 bases separated the two germline ends. Germline V gene data show CDR1 as SNHLY and CDR2 as FYNNEI. This CDR3 is CASSEGGLGGYTF. The DNA of the CDR3 is TGTGCCAGCAGTGAAGGAGGGTTGGGTGGCTACACCTTC. Complete variable domain (other parts from reference TRBV2 and TRBJ1-2): EPEVTQTPSHQVTQMGQEVILRCVPISNHLYFYWYRQILGQKVEFLVSFYNNEISEKSEIFDDQFSVERPDGSNFTLKIRSTKLEDSAMYFCASSEGGLGGYTFGSGTRLTVV.

The J gene is TRBJ2-5, the V gene TRBV21-1; TRBD1, the table's D call, lacks a check against the DNA. TRBV21-1 is recorded as a pseudogene. CDR3 length: 14 amino acids. The chain's CDR3 is CASSRGTVQETQYF. In DNA, the CDR3 is TGTGCCAGCAGCAGAGGGACAGTACAAGAGACCCAGTACTTC.

The chain has TRBV28 and TRBJ1-2; 8 nucleotides agree with TRBD1. The germline V gene has CDR1 MDHEN and CDR2 SYDVKM. There are 15 residues in the CDR3. Trimming cost V 6 bases and J 2 bases; bases outside gene matches: 8. Here the CDR3 DNA reads TGTGCCAGCAGGGGATATCACAGGGGGAACTATGGCTACACCTTC. The encoded protein is CASRGYHRGNYGYTF.

The chain uses TRBV7-9 and TRBJ2-7, with D perhaps TRBD2 (6 bases). CDR3 length: 15 amino acids. Trimming stripped 3 bases from V and 1 base from J, with 13 bases between. Germline V gene sequence: CDR1 SEHNR, CDR2 FQNEAQ (reference sequence). CDR3 in DNA: TGTGCCAGCAGCTTTTATGTCGGGAGTTCCTACGAGCAGTACTTC. Its protein is CASSFYVGSSYEQYF.

The rearrangement links TRBV10-3 to TRBJ1-1; D may be TRBD1 (6 bases). Germline CDR1 reads ENHRY; CDR2 reads SYGVKD. V was shortened by 8 bases and J by 0 bases, with 10 bases between the two germline ends. The CDR3 totals 13 residues. DNA for the CDR3: TGTGCCATCCGGGACACGCTGAACACTGAAGCTTTCTTT. As protein: CAIRDTLNTEAFF.

This chain links TRBV7-2 with TRBJ2-3, with TRBD2 matching over 9 bases. This CDR3 has 13 residues. The germline V gene has CDR1 SGHTA and CDR2 FQGNSA. After removal of 4 bases from V and 13 bases from J, the junction contained 9 bases not matched to a gene. This chain's CDR3 is CASSSSGGGAEYF. The CDR3 coding sequence is TGTGCCAGCAGCTCAAGTGGCGGGGGGGCCGAGTATTTT.

This chain's CDR3 is CASRTSGAPDEQFF. The CDR3 DNA is TGTGCCAGCCGGACTAGCGGGGCCCCCGATGAGCAGTTCTTC. The chain employs TRBV28 and TRBJ2-1, with 12 nucleotides matching TRBD2. The V and J ends lost 8 bases and 8 bases, in that order; junction bases with no gene match: 7. The CDR3 has 14 amino acids. Germline CDR1 is MDHEN and CDR2 is SYDVKM. Combining the CDR3 with reference TRBV28 and TRBJ2-1 gives the whole variable domain DVKVTQSSRYLVKRTGEKVFLECVQDMDHENMFWYRQDPGLGLRLIYFSYDVKMKEKGDIPEGYSVSREKKERFSLILESASTNQTSMYLCASRTSGAPDEQFFGPGTRLTVL.

The chain links TRBV18 to TRBJ2-3; 9 nucleotides align to TRBD1. The ends lost 3 bases at V and 2 bases at J; junction bases unmatched: 6. Germline CDR1 and CDR2: KGHSH and LQKENI. The CDR3 covers 16 residues. Written as DNA, the CDR3 is TGTGCCAGCTCACCGCCTCGGACAGGGGCCACAGATACGCAGTATTTT. It encodes CASSPPRTGATDTQYF.

V is TRBV7-2 and J is TRBJ2-3, with 12 bases matching TRBD2. Trimming at V came to 10 bases and at J to 2 bases, leaving 13 bases not matched to a gene. The CDR3 spans 17 residues. Looked up from germline, CDR1 is SGHTA and CDR2 is FQGNSA. The CDR3 sequence: CATLVDPSGGATDTQYF. CDR3 DNA: TGTGCCACCCTTGTTGATCCTAGCGGGGGGGCCACAGATACGCAGTATTTT.

J is TRBJ2-1 and V is TRBV2; tentatively, D is TRBD2 (6 bases). Germline CDR1 is SNHLY and CDR2 is FYNNEI. V lost 9 bases and J 6 bases, leaving 12 bases between the germline ends. CDR3 length: 12 amino acids. CDR3 DNA: TGTGCCAGGGAGGGCTCGGGCAATGAGCAGTTCTTC. Translated, it gives CAREGSGNEQFF.

The chain carries TRBV6-5 and TRBJ2-7, with 9 bases fitting TRBD1. This CDR3 contains 15 residues. J was trimmed by 3 bases and V by 5 bases; bases with no gene match: 8. Germline values: CDR1 MNHEY, CDR2 SVGAGI. DNA of the CDR3: TGTGCCAGCAGTAACACCGGGACAGGGATCTACGAGCAGTACTTC. Its translation is CASSNTGTGIYEQYF.

The chain carries TRBV28 and TRBJ2-1; no reliable D call. CDR1 and CDR2 (germline): MDHEN, SYDVKM. This CDR3 comprises 13 residues. Trimming removed 8 bases from V and 8 bases from J, with 16 bases in between. This CDR3 is CASALDISDEQFF. The CDR3 nucleotides read TGTGCCAGCGCCCTAGATATAAGCGATGAGCAGTTCTTC.

The chain employs TRBV14 and TRBJ1-6, with 8 bases aligning to TRBD1. V trimming: 8 bases; J trimming: 1 base; junction bases outside the gene matches: 7. The CDR3 totals 16 residues. Germline V gives CDR1 SGHDN, CDR2 FVKESK. CDR3 region: CASQDRGRSYNSPLHF. DNA of the CDR3: TGTGCCAGCCAAGACAGGGGAAGGTCCTATAATTCACCCCTCCACTTT. The full variable domain, with the rest looked up from reference TRBV14 and TRBJ1-6, is EAGVTQFPSHSVIEKGQTVTLRCDPISGHDNLYWYRRVMGKEIKFLLHFVKESKQDESGMPNNRFLAERTGGTYSTLKVQPAELEDSGVYFCASQDRGRSYNSPLHFGNGTRLTVT.

The V and J genes are TRBV7-2 and TRBJ1-5; D is unclear. V gave up 1 base and J gave up 3 bases, with 7 bases separating them. This CDR3 has 14 amino acids. From germline, CDR1 is SGHTA and CDR2 FQGNSA. CDR3 nucleotides: TGTGCCAGCAGCTTAGGAGACTTCAATCAGCCCCAGCATTTT. Residues: CASSLGDFNQPQHF.

V and J are TRBV27 and TRBJ2-7, with D unclear. Trimming left V 4 bases short and J 7 bases short, with 14 bases between. The germline V gene has CDR1 MNHEY and CDR2 SMNVEV (reference sequence). The CDR3 is 13 amino acids. CDR3 nucleotide sequence: TGTGCCAGCAGTTGGGCGAATCCTAAGGAGCAGTACTTC. Encoded protein: CASSWANPKEQYF.

This chain connects TRBV2 to TRBJ2-3, with 9 bases lining up with TRBD2. The germline V gene encodes CDR1 SNHLY and CDR2 FYNNEI. This CDR3 has 15 amino acids. V was clipped by 4 bases and J by 6 bases; unmatched bases: 8. CDR3 bases: TGTGCCAGCAGTGCCGGAGGCGGGGGGGCCGATACGCAGTATTTT. This gives the protein CASSAGGGGADTQYF.

The chain couples TRBV6-5 to TRBJ2-7; D ambiguous. From germline, CDR1 is MNHEY and CDR2 SVGAGI. V was clipped by 0 bases and J by 3 bases, with 9 bases between them. This CDR3 is 14 amino acids long. The CDR3 protein is CASSYSSGYYEQYF. CDR3 coding DNA: TGTGCCAGCAGTTACTCCTCCGGGTACTACGAGCAGTACTTC.

The genes are TRBV4-3 and TRBJ2-7; D call uncertain. V dropped 1 base and J dropped 3 bases, with 10 bases sitting between them. From germline, CDR1 is LGHNA and CDR2 YSLEER. The CDR3 runs 14 residues. The CDR3 sequence: CASSQGVQLYEQYF. In nucleotides, the CDR3 is TGCGCCAGCAGCCAAGGCGTGCAACTCTACGAGCAGTACTTC.

The gene calls are TRBV18 and TRBJ1-1; TRBD1 might be the D (5 bases). There are 14 residues in the CDR3. V lost 3 bases to trimming and J lost 4 bases, with 12 bases between them. From germline, CDR1 is KGHSH and CDR2 LQKENI. CDR3 sequence: CASSPAPGGTEAFF. In DNA form, the CDR3 reads TGTGCCAGCTCACCTGCCCCGGGGGGCACTGAAGCTTTCTTT.

The gene calls are TRBV3-1 (or the pseudogene TRBV3-2) and TRBJ2-7; 14 positions match TRBD2. Trimming cost V 2 bases and J 9 bases; bases outside gene matches: 12. The CDR3 contains 17 residues. Germline V gene lookup returns CDR1 LGHDT and CDR2 YNNKEL (reference sequence). CDR3 bases: TGTGCCAGCAGCCAACATTGGACTAGCGGGAGGACGCCGCCGCAGTACTTC. This gives the protein CASSQHWTSGRTPPQYF.

The V and J genes are TRBV7-9 and TRBJ1-6; D is uncertain. The V gene lost 1 base and the J gene lost 10 bases, with 11 bases spanning the gap. This CDR3 comprises 14 residues. CDR1 is SEHNR and CDR2 is FQNEAQ in the germline V gene (reference sequence). CDR3 nucleotides: TGTGCCAGCAGCTTAGGGGCGGAGGGATCACCCCTCCACTTT. Its translation is CASSLGAEGSPLHF. The whole variable domain, remainder taken from reference TRBV7-9 and TRBJ1-6, is DTGVSQNPRHKITKRGQNVTFRCDPISEHNRLYWYRQTLGQGPEFLTYFQNEAQLEKSRLLSDRFSAERPKGSFSTLEIQRTEQGDSAMYLCASSLGAEGSPLHFGNGTRLTVT.

This chain links TRBV11-2 with TRBJ1-1; D call uncertain. Germline V gene data show CDR1 as SGHAT and CDR2 as FQNNGV. This CDR3 has 14 amino acids. V lost 0 bases and J lost 4, with 9 bases in between. In DNA, the CDR3 is TGTGCCAGCAGCTTAGACGCTACGCGCACTGAAGCTTTCTTT. This sequence encodes CASSLDATRTEAFF.

V usage is TRBV12-3 or TRBV12-4 and J usage is TRBJ2-3; D gene unclear. V lost 9 bases, J lost 0 bases, and 7 bases lay in between. CDR3 length: 12 amino acids. The CDR3 here is CASSLSTDTQYF. The CDR3 bases are TGTGCCAGTAGCCTTAGCACAGATACGCAGTATTTT.

The V call is TRBV29-1, the J call TRBJ2-1; maybe TRBD1 (6 bases). Germline loops: CDR1 SQVTM, CDR2 ANQGSEA. CDR3 length: 12 residues. The ends were cut back, 4 bases at V and 9 bases at J, with 13 bases in the middle. The CDR3 bases are TGCAGCGTTGGTAGGGGGTTCAGTGAGCAGTTCTTC. It encodes CSVGRGFSEQFF.